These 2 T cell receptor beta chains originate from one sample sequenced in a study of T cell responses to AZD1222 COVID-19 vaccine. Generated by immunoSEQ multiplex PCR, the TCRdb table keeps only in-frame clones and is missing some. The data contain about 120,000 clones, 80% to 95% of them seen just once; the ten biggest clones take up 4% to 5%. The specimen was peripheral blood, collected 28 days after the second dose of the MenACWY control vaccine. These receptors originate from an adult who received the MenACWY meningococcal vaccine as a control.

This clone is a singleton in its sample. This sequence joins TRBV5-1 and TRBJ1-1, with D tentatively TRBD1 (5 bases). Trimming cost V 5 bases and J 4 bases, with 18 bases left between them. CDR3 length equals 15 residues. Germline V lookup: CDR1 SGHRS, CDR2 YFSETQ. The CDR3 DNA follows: TGCGCCAGCAGGTGGAGTGCAGGGTATAGCACTGAAGCTTTCTTT. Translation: CASRWSAGYSTEAFF.

This CDR3 is CASSGRGRETQYF. The CDR3, as DNA: TGTGCCAGCAGTGGGCGCGGACGAGAGACCCAGTACTTC. V usage is TRBV2 and J usage is TRBJ2-5; unclear D gene. Germline V CDR1 and CDR2: SNHLY, FYNNEI. There are 13 residues in the CDR3. The V gene lost 4 bases and the J gene lost 4 bases, with 10 bases spanning the gap.